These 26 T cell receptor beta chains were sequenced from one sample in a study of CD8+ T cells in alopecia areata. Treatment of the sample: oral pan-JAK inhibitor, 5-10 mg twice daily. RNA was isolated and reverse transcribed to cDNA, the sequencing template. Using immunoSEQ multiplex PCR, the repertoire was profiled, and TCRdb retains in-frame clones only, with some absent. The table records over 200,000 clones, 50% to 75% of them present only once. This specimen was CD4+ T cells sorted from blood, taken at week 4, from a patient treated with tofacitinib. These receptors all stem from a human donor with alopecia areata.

The CDR3 region is CASSTEVNYGYTF. As DNA, the CDR3 is TGTGCCAGCAGCACCGAGGTTAACTATGGCTACACCTTC. The chain carries TRBV7-9 and TRBJ1-2; D gene uncertain. The CDR3 length is 13 residues. Germline values: CDR1 SEHNR, CDR2 FQNEAQ (reference sequence). Trimming left V 5 bases short and J 1 base short, with 8 bases between.

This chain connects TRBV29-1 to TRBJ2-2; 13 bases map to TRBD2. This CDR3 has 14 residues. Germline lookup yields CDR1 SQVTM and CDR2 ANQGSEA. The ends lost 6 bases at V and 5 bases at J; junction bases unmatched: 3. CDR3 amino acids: CSVPGLAGTGELFF. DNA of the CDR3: TGCAGCGTGCCGGGACTAGCGGGGACCGGGGAGCTGTTTTTT.

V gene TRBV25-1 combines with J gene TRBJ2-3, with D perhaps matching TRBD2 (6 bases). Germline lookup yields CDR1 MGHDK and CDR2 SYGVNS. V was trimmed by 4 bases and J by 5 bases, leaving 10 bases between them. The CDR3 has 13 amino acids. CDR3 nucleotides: TGTGCCAGCAGTGTAGTGGGGGGAGATACGCAGTATTTT. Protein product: CASSVVGGDTQYF. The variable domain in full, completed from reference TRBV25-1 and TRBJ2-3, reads EADIYQTPRYLVIGTGKKITLECSQTMGHDKMYWYQQDPGMELHLIHYSYGVNSTEKGDLSSESTVSRIRTEHFPLTLESARPSHTSQYLCASSVVGGDTQYFGPGTRLTVL.

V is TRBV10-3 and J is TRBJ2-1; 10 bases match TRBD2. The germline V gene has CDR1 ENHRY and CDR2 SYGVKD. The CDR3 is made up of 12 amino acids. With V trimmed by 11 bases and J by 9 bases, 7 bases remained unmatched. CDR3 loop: CAALAGEVEQFF. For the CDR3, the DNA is TGTGCCGCGCTAGCGGGGGAGGTTGAGCAGTTCTTC.

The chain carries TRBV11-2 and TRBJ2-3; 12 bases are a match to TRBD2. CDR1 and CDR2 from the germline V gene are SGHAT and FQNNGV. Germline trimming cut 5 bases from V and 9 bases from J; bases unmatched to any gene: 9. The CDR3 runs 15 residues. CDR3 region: CASSLLAGGPGTQYF. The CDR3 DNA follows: TGTGCCAGCAGCCTGCTAGCGGGGGGGCCGGGGACGCAGTATTTT.

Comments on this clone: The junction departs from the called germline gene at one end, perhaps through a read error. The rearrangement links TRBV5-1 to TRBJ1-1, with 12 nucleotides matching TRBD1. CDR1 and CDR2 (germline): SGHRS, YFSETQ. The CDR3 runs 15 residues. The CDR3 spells CASTLGDRGHAEAFF. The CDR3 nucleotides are TGCGCCAGCACCTTGGGGGACAGGGGGCACGCTGAAGCTTTCTTT.

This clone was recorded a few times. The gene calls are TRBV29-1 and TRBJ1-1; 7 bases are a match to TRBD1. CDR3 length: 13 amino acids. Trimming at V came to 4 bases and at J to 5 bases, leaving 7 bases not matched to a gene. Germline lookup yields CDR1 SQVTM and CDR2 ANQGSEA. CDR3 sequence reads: CSVVGQAITEAFF. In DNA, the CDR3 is TGCAGCGTTGTTGGACAGGCGATAACTGAAGCTTTCTTT.

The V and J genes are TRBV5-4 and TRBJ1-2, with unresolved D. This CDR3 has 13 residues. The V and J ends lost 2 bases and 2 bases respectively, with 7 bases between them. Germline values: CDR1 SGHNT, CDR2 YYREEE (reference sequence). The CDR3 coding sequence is TGTGCCAGCAGCTTAACATCGAACTATGGCTACACCTTC. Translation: CASSLTSNYGYTF.

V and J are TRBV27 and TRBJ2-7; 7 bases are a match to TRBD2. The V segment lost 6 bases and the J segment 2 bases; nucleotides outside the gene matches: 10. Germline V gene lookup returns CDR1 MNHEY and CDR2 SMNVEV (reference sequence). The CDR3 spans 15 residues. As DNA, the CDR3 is TGTGCCAGCAGGGGTCTTGGGGAGGGGCCCTACGAGCAGTACTTC. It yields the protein CASRGLGEGPYEQYF.

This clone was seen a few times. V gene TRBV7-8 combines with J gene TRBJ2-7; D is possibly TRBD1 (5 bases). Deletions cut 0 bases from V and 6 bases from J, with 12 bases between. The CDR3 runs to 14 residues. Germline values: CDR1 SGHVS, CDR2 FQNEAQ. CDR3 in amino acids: CASSLAGQGGEQYF. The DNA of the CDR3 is TGTGCCAGCAGCTTAGCGGGCCAGGGTGGCGAGCAGTACTTC.

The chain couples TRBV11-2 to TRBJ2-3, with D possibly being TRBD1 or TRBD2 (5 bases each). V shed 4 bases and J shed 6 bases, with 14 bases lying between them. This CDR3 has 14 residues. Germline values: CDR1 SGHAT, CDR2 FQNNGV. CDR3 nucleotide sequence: TGTGCCAGCAGCTACCGGGACGGCCGGGATACGCAGTATTTT. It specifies CASSYRDGRDTQYF.

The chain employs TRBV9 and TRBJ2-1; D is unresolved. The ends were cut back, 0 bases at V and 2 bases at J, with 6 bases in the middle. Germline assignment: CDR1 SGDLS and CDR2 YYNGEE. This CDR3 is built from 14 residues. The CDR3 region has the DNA TGTGCCAGCAGCGTAGTCTCGGCCTACAATGAGCAGTTCTTC. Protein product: CASSVVSAYNEQFF.

The CDR3: CSACGANEKLFF. For the CDR3, the DNA is TGCAGCGCTTGCGGGGCTAATGAAAAACTGTTTTTT. The V and J genes are TRBV29-1 and TRBJ1-4, with no clear D. Germline lookup yields CDR1 SQVTM and CDR2 ANQGSEA. The V end was cut by 7 bases, the J end by 3 bases, with 9 bases between. The CDR3 runs 12 residues.

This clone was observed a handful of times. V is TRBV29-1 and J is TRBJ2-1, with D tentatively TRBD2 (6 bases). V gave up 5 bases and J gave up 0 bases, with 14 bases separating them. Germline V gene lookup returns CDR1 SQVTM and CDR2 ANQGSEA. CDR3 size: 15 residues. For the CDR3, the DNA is TGCAGCGTTACCGGGGGTATCAGCTCCTACAATGAGCAGTTCTTC. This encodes CSVTGGISSYNEQFF.

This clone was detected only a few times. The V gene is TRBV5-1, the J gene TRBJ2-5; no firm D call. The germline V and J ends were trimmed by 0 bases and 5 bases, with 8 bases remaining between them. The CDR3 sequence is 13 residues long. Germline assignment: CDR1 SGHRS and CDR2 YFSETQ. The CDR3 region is CASSLGSGETQYF. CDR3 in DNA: TGCGCCAGCAGCTTGGGATCTGGGGAGACCCAGTACTTC.

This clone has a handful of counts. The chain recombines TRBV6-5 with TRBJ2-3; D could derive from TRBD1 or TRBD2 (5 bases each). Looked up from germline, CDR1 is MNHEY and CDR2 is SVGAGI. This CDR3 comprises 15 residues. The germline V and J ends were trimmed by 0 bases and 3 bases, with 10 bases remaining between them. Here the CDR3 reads CASSYSQGETDTQYF. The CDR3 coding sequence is TGTGCCAGCAGTTACTCTCAGGGAGAAACAGATACGCAGTATTTT.

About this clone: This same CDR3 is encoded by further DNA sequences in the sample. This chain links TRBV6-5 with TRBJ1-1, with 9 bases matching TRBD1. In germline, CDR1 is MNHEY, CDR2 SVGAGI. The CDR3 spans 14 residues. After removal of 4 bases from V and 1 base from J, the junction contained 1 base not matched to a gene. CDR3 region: CASSSGQGNTEAFF. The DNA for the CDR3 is TGTGCCAGCAGTTCGGGACAGGGGAACACTGAAGCTTTCTTT.

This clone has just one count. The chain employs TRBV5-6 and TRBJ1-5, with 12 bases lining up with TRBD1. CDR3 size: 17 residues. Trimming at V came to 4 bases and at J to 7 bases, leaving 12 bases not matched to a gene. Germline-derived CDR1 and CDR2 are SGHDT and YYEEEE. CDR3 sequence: CASSPYRDRGRSQPQHF. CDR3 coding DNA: TGTGCCAGCAGCCCATACCGGGACAGGGGGCGCAGCCAGCCCCAGCATTTT.

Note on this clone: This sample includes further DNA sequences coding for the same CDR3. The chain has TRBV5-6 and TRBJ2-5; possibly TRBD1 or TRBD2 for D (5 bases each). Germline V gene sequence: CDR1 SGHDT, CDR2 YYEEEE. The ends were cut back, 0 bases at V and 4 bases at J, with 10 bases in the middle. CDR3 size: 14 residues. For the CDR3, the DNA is TGTGCCAGCAGCTTGGTCGGGGCCGGAGAGACCCAGTACTTC. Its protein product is CASSLVGAGETQYF.

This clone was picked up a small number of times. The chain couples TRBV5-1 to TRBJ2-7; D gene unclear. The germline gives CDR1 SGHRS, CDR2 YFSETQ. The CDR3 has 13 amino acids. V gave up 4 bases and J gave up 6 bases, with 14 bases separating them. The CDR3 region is CASSAQGQSEQYF. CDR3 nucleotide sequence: TGCGCCAGCAGCGCACAAGGGCAAAGCGAGCAGTACTTC.

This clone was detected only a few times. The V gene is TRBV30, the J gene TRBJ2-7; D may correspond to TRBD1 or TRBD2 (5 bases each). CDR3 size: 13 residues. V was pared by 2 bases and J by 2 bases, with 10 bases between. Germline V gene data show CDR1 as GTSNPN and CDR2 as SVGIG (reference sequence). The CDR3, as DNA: TGTGCCTGGAGTTTGGGGGAAGCCTACGAGCAGTACTTC. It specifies CAWSLGEAYEQYF.

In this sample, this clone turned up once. This CDR3 reads CASSLGRGQEKLFF. The DNA for the CDR3 is TGTGCCAGCAGCTTAGGCAGGGGGCAAGAAAAACTGTTTTTT. The V call is TRBV7-2, the J call TRBJ1-4; the match to TRBD1 covers 8 bases. Germline V lookup: CDR1 SGHTA, CDR2 FQGNSA. This CDR3 is 14 amino acids long. Trimming cost V 1 base and J 8 bases; bases outside gene matches: 3.

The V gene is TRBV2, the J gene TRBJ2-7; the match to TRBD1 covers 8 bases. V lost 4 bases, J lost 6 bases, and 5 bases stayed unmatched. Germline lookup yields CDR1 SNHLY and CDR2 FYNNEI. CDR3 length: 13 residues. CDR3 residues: CASSGQGSGEQYF. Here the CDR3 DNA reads TGTGCCAGCAGTGGACAGGGGTCGGGCGAGCAGTACTTC.

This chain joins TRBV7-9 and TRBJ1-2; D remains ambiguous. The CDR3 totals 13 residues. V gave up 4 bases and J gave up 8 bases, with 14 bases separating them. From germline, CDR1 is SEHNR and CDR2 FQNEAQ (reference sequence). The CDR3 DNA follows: TGTGCCAGCAGCTCCCAGTCCCCTACGGGCTACACCTTC. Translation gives CASSSQSPTGYTF.

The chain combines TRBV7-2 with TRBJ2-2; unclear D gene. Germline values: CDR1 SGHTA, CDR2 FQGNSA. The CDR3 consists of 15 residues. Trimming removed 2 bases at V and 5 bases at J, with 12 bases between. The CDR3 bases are TGTGCCAGCAGCTTAATTCCCTCTAGAACCGGGGAGCTGTTTTTT. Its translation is CASSLIPSRTGELFF.

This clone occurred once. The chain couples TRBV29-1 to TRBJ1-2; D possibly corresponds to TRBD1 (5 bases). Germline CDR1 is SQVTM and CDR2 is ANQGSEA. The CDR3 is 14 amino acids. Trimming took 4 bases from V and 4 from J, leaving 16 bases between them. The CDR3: CSVVEVGTTYGYTF. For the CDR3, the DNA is TGCAGCGTTGTTGAGGTAGGGACTACCTATGGCTACACCTTC. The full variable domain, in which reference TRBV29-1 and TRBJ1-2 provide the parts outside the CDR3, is SAVISQKPSRDICQRGTSLTIQCQVDSQVTMMFWYRQQPGQSLTLIATANQGSEATYESGFVIDKFPISRPNLTFSTLTVSNMSPEDSSIYLCSVVEVGTTYGYTFGSGTRLTVV.